The 17 T cell receptor beta chains below all came from one sample that was sequenced in a study of OX40 agonist ivuxolimab in advanced cancers. Sequencing used immunoSEQ multiplex PCR; TCRdb keeps in-frame clones, though not all of them. The table lists approximately 73,000 clones, 85% to 90% of them singletons. Sample: CD4+ or CD8+ T cells sorted from blood, taken in a trial of the OX40 agonist ivuxolimab. These receptors were collected from an adult with an advanced solid tumor such as melanoma, head and neck, liver or kidney cancer.

The chain recombines TRBV13 with TRBJ2-4, with 9 bases fitting TRBD1. The V segment lost 3 bases and the J segment 8 bases; nucleotides outside the gene matches: 2. The germline gives CDR1 PRHDT, CDR2 FYEKMQ (reference sequence). This CDR3 contains 13 residues. This chain's CDR3 is CASSLGQGDIQYF. The CDR3 nucleotides read TGTGCCAGCAGCTTGGGACAGGGAGACATTCAGTACTTC.

The CDR3 region has the DNA TGTGCCAGCAGTGCGGAACGCAGCTCCTACGAGCAGTACTTC. It translates to CASSAERSSYEQYF. J is TRBJ2-7 and V is TRBV6-1; D remains ambiguous. Germline loops: CDR1 MNHNS, CDR2 SASEGT. The germline V and J ends were trimmed by 4 bases and 0 bases, with 10 bases remaining between them. The CDR3 totals 14 residues.

This clone was detected only once. The chain employs TRBV7-3 and TRBJ2-3, with TRBD2 identical over 14 bases. This CDR3 has 16 residues. V lost 4 bases to trimming and J lost 3 bases; unmatched junction nucleotides: 3. Per the germline V gene, CDR1 is SGHTA and CDR2 is FQGTGA. The CDR3 DNA reads as TGTGCCAGCAGCTCAAGGACTAGCGGGAGGACAGATACGCAGTATTTT. Translated, it gives CASSSRTSGRTDTQYF.

This rearrangement joins TRBV5-6 to TRBJ2-3; 7 bases line up with TRBD1. The CDR3 spans 13 residues. The germline V gene encodes CDR1 SGHDT and CDR2 YYEEEE. Trimming removed 3 bases from V and 6 bases from J; junction bases left unmatched: 4. The CDR3 loop reads CASSYGTADTQYF. Here the CDR3 DNA reads TGTGCCAGCAGCTACGGGACAGCCGATACGCAGTATTTT.

V is TRBV5-4 and J is TRBJ2-5; 8 bases fit TRBD1. Per germline, CDR1 SGHNT and CDR2 YYREEE (reference sequence). V shed 4 bases, J shed 1 base, and the junction held 3 bases outside the gene matches. This CDR3 region has 14 residues. CDR3 coding DNA: TGTGCCAGCAGCCAACAGGGGGGCCAAGAGACCCAGTACTTC. Its protein is CASSQQGGQETQYF.

The chain couples TRBV9 to TRBJ2-3; perhaps TRBD1 as D (6 bases). Germline-derived CDR1 and CDR2 are SGDLS and YYNGEE. CDR3 size: 15 residues. Trimming stripped 1 base from V and 2 bases from J, with 11 bases between. CDR3 bases: TGTGCCAGCAGCGTAACTTGGGGACACACAGATACGCAGTATTTT. It yields the protein CASSVTWGHTDTQYF.

This clone is medium-sized in the sample. The V call is TRBV4-2, the J call TRBJ2-1; no definite D call. The length of the CDR3 is 13 residues. V was pared by 2 bases and J by 7 bases, with 9 bases between. Per germline, CDR1 LGHNA and CDR2 YNFKEQ. The CDR3 bases are TGTGCCAGCAGCCAACGGACGAGGAATGAGCAGTTCTTC. Amino acid sequence: CASSQRTRNEQFF.

This clone was counted a single time. The chain couples TRBV19 to TRBJ2-7, with D possibly matching TRBD1 (6 bases). The length of the CDR3 is 14 residues. The V end lost 7 bases, the J end lost 3 bases, and 16 bases lay between the germline ends. CDR1 LNHDA and CDR2 SQIVND come from the germline V gene (reference sequence). DNA for the CDR3: TGTGCCAGTACCGAGGGACGGGGACACTACGAGCAGTACTTC. The encoded protein is CASTEGRGHYEQYF.

This clone has a handful of counts. The rearrangement links TRBV4-1 to TRBJ1-2; maybe TRBD1 (5 bases). The V gene lost 0 bases and the J gene lost 6 bases, with 17 bases spanning the gap. The CDR3 spans 16 residues. The V gene's germline CDR1 is MGHRA and CDR2 YSYEKL. CDR3 sequence reads: CASSQEMRAGWHGYTF. In DNA, the CDR3 is TGCGCCAGCAGCCAAGAGATGAGGGCAGGGTGGCATGGCTACACCTTC.

CDR3 coding DNA: TGTGCCAGTTGGGAGTGGCAGGCCGCTAACTATGGCTACACCTTC. The encoded protein is CASWEWQAANYGYTF. The rearrangement links TRBV2 to TRBJ1-2; D gene uncertain. Germline V gene sequence: CDR1 SNHLY, CDR2 FYNNEI. The CDR3 sequence is 15 residues long. Trimming left V 9 bases short and J 0 bases short, with 17 bases between.

With regard to this clone: Germline and junction disagree at one end, which may indicate a read error. This chain connects TRBV7-7 to TRBJ2-7; a possible D gene is TRBD1 (6 bases). Germline CDR1 and CDR2: SSHAT and FNYEAQ (reference sequence). There are 13 residues in the CDR3. The chain's CDR3 is CASSLGQNYEQYF. The CDR3 DNA reads as TGTGCTAGCAGCTTAGGACAGAACTACGAGCAGTACTTC.

The V and J genes are TRBV27 and TRBJ2-4; possible D gene TRBD2, 6 bases. V shed 5 bases and J shed 2 bases, with 16 bases lying between them. In germline, CDR1 is MNHEY, CDR2 SMNVEV (reference sequence). The CDR3 has 16 residues. Here the CDR3 reads CASSGPGRGTKNIQYF. DNA for the CDR3: TGTGCCAGCAGTGGGCCAGGGCGGGGAACCAAAAACATTCAGTACTTC.

J is TRBJ2-7 and V is TRBV6-5, with TRBD1 as a possible D gene (5 bases). The length of the CDR3 is 12 residues. The germline V gene encodes CDR1 MNHEY and CDR2 SVGAGI. The V and J ends lost 4 bases and 6 bases respectively, with 10 bases between them. The CDR3 sequence is CASSLTGGEQYF. Written as DNA, the CDR3 is TGTGCCAGCAGTTTAACAGGCGGCGAGCAGTACTTC.

The V and J genes are TRBV25-1 and TRBJ1-1, with D hard to call. This CDR3 is built from 14 residues. The germline V gene has CDR1 MGHDK and CDR2 SYGVNS. Deletions cut 3 bases from V and 0 bases from J, with 8 bases between. The CDR3 DNA reads as TGTGCCAGCAGTGACCCACAGATGAACACTGAAGCTTTCTTT. Protein: CASSDPQMNTEAFF.

This clone was recorded once. The chain joins TRBV7-2 to TRBJ2-3; no clear D. Germline assignment: CDR1 SGHTA and CDR2 FQGNSA. The CDR3 has 12 amino acids. V was pared by 3 bases and J by 2 bases, with 3 bases between. The CDR3 protein is CASSFDTDTQYF. CDR3 DNA: TGTGCCAGCAGCTTCGACACAGATACGCAGTATTTT.

The chain employs TRBV4-1 and TRBJ1-4, with no clear D. There are 12 residues in the CDR3. Trimming shortened V by 0 bases and J by 8 bases, and 4 bases separated the two germline ends. Germline lookup yields CDR1 MGHRA and CDR2 YSYEKL. The CDR3: CASSQDREKLFF. DNA of the CDR3: TGCGCCAGCAGCCAAGACCGAGAAAAACTGTTTTTT.

This clone was seen only once. The rearrangement links TRBV6-1 to TRBJ1-5; TRBD1 might be the D (5 bases). Germline CDR1 and CDR2: MNHNS and SASEGT. The germline V and J ends were trimmed by 8 bases and 4 bases, with 18 bases remaining between them. The CDR3 length is 15 residues. CDR3 DNA: TGTGCCAGCGTTGTCTGGGGCCAGGGTAATCAGCCCCAGCATTTT. Protein: CASVVWGQGNQPQHF.